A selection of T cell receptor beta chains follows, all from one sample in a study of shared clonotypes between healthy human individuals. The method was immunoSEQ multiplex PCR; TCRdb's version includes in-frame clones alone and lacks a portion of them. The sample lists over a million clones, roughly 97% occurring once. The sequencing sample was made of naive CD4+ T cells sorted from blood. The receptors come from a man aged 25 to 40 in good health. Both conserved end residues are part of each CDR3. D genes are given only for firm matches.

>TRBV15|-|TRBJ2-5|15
TGTGCCACCAGCAGAGTTGGGGGTTGGGGAGAGACCCAGTACTTC
CATSRVGGWGETQYF
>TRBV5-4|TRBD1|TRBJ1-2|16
TGTGCCAGCAGCCATGGCCCGGGACAGATTAACTATGGCTACACCTTC
CASSHGPGQINYGYTF
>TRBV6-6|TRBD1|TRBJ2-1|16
TGTGCCAGCAGTTTATATGGGACAGGAAAAGACAATGAGCAGTTCTTC
CASSLYGTGKDNEQFF
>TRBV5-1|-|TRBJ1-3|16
TGCGCCAGCAGCTTCAGAGGGGCAAGCTCTGGAAACACCATATATTTT
CASSFRGASSGNTIYF
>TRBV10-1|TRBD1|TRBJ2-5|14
TGCGCCAGCAGAGGGACAGAGAAACAAGAGACCCAGTACTTC
CASRGTEKQETQYF
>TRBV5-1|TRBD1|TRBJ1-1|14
TGCGCCAGCAGCCTAGGGACAGGAATGGCTGAAGCTTTCTTT
CASSLGTGMAEAFF
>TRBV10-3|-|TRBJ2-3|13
TGTGCCATCAGTGAGCCAAGGGCAGATACGCAGTATTTT
CAISEPRADTQYF
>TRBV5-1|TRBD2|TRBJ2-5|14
TGCGCCAGCAGCCTCACAGCGGGAGGGGAGACCCAGTACTTC
CASSLTAGGETQYF
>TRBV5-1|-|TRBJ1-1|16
TGCGCCAGCAGCTTGCGACCCCAGAATTTGGAAACTGAAGCTTTCTTT
CASSLRPQNLETEAFF
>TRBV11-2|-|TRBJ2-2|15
TGTGCCAGCAGCCCCCCCGGGCGGGCGAGGAGGGAGCTGTTTTTT
CASSPPGRARRELFF
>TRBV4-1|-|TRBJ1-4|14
TGCGCCAGCAGCCAAGTGGCCGGGGTCGAAAAACTGTTTTTT
CASSQVAGVEKLFF
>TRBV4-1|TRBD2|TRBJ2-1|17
TGCGCCAGCAGCCAAGATGGTAGCGGGAGCCCCCTCGATGAGCAGTTCTTC
CASSQDGSGSPLDEQFF
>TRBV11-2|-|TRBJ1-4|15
TGTGCCAGCAGCTTAGTTGGAAAGGGGAGTGAAAAACTGTTTTTT
CASSLVGKGSEKLFF
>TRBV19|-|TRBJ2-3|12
TGTGCCGCGGGTGAGCGCACAGATACGCAGTATTTT
CAAGERTDTQYF
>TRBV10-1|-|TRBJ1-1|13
TGCGCCAGCATGGGGGAGCTGGACAGTGAAGCTTTCTTT
CASMGELDSEAFF